These 31 T cell receptor beta chains came from one sample sequenced in a study of blood T cells in healthy people across ages. Next came a second PCR, run for about 7 to 12 cycles, which used a sample-barcoded 5' primer along with a J-beta primer mix. TCRdb called the 5' RACE reads again in MiXCR, with one record for every CDR3 protein. Among roughly 1,800,000 distinct CDR3 sequences, around half were seen once, and the ten largest hold around 2.1%. The sequencing sample was made of blood. The receptors were gathered from a woman between 40 and 50 years old in good health.

The J gene is TRBJ2-1, the V gene TRBV28; tentatively, D is TRBD1 or TRBD2 (5 bases each). V shed 8 bases and J shed 5 bases, with 22 bases lying between them. This CDR3 comprises 16 residues. CDR1 is MDHEN and CDR2 is SYDVKM in the germline V gene. The CDR3 coding sequence is TGTGCCAGCGTGCACGGGGCAGCTCAATCCAACAATGAGCAGTTCTTC. It codes for CASVHGAAQSNNEQFF.

This chain connects TRBV7-9 to TRBJ2-5, with D hard to call. The CDR3 contains 13 residues. V gave up 4 bases and J gave up 4 bases, with 10 bases separating them. Germline V gene lookup returns CDR1 SEHNR and CDR2 FQNEAQ (reference sequence). The CDR3 region is CASSSTNLETQYF. CDR3 sequence (DNA): TGTGCCAGCAGCTCCACAAACCTAGAGACCCAGTACTTC. Full variable domain (missing parts from reference TRBV7-9 and TRBJ2-5): DTGVSQNPRHKITKRGQNVTFRCDPISEHNRLYWYRQTLGQGPEFLTYFQNEAQLEKSRLLSDRFSAERPKGSFSTLEIQRTEQGDSAMYLCASSSTNLETQYFGPGTRLLVL.

Note on this clonotype: Sequence at one end of the junction differs from germline and may be a read error. The chain links TRBV20-1 to TRBJ2-5; D unclear. Germline V gives CDR1 DFQATT, CDR2 SNEGSKA (reference sequence). CDR3 length: 11 amino acids. The CDR3 loop is CSARLQATQYF. The CDR3 nucleotides are TGCAGTGCTAGACTGCAAGCGACCCAGTACTTC.

This clonotype was seen more than once but under ten times. This chain uses TRBV20-1 with TRBJ1-2, with TRBD1 identical over 9 bases. With V trimmed by 5 bases and J by 5 bases, 6 bases remained unmatched. This CDR3 is built from 13 residues. Looked up from germline, CDR1 is DFQATT and CDR2 is SNEGSKA (reference sequence). CDR3 sequence (DNA): TGCAGTGCTGCCACCGGGACAGGGTATGGCTACACCTTC. This codes for CSAATGTGYGYTF.

V is TRBV20-1 and J is TRBJ2-1, with TRBD1 matching 7 bases. The germline gives CDR1 DFQATT, CDR2 SNEGSKA (reference sequence). V shed 2 bases, J shed 9 bases, and the junction held 16 bases outside the gene matches. The CDR3 contains 16 residues. DNA of the CDR3: TGCAGTGCTAGACCCCATTCGGGACAGTCATGGACTGAGCAGTTCTTC. Translating gives CSARPHSGQSWTEQFF.

The J gene is TRBJ1-4, the V gene TRBV4-2; D not certain. V lost 3 bases, J lost 6 bases, and 14 bases lay in between. The CDR3 is 15 residues long. Germline V CDR1 and CDR2: LGHNA, YNFKEQ. In nucleotides, the CDR3 is TGTGCCAGCAGCCACCCCGACCCAAGGGATGAAAAACTGTTTTTT. Protein product: CASSHPDPRDEKLFF.

V and J are TRBV7-3 and TRBJ2-1; the match to TRBD1 covers 8 bases. Gene TRBJ2-7 matches the end of the DNA better, so the J call may be wrong. CDR1 SGHTA and CDR2 FQGTGA come from the germline V gene. This CDR3 is built from 16 residues. CDR3 DNA: TGTGCCAGCAGCTTAACCCGGACAGGGTCCTACAATGAGCAGTACTTC. This codes for CASSLTRTGSYNEQYF.

The V call is TRBV7-9, the J call TRBJ2-5; D is possibly TRBD1 or TRBD2 (6 bases each). Germline assignment: CDR1 SEHNR and CDR2 FQNEAQ (reference sequence). V lost 2 bases, J lost 5 bases, and 12 bases lay in between. The CDR3 has 14 amino acids. The CDR3, as DNA: TGTGCCAGCAGCTTAAAGGGGGGTCGGGAGACCCAGTACTTC. Translated: CASSLKGGRETQYF.

The DNA for the CDR3 is TGTGCCAGCAGTGCCACATCTCCCCTCTGGGGAAACACCATATATTTT. Translating it yields CASSATSPLWGNTIYF. The rearrangement joins TRBV27 to TRBJ1-3; D ambiguous. This CDR3 is built from 16 residues. V dropped 5 bases and J dropped 4 bases, with 18 bases sitting between them. CDR1 is MNHEY, CDR2 SMNVEV, per germline (reference sequence).

This clonotype was seen more than once but under ten times. CDR3 residues: CASSQVPTSGANVLTF. DNA for the CDR3: TGTGCCAGCAGCCAAGTGCCTACTTCTGGGGCCAACGTCCTGACTTTC. The chain uses TRBV4-2 and TRBJ2-6; D uncertain. Germline-derived CDR1 and CDR2 are LGHNA and YNFKEQ. There are 16 residues in the CDR3. Deletions cut 1 base from V and 1 base from J, with 8 bases between.

The rearrangement joins TRBV3-1 to TRBJ1-1; D is possibly TRBD1 (5 bases). The CDR3 sequence is 13 residues long. The V and J ends lost 1 base and 13 bases respectively, with 16 bases between them. CDR1 is LGHDT and CDR2 is YNNKEL in the germline V gene (reference sequence). DNA of the CDR3: TGTGCCAGCAGCCAAGGGGGGTCACTGAAGCTTTTCTTT. Encoded protein: CASSQGGSLKLFF.

The chain carries TRBV28 and TRBJ1-2; D is uncertain. Trimming pared 8 bases from V and 0 bases from J, leaving 13 bases between. Germline values: CDR1 MDHEN, CDR2 SYDVKM. The CDR3 length is 14 residues. The CDR3 protein is CASFRAGANYGYTF. In nucleotides, the CDR3 is TGTGCCAGCTTTAGGGCTGGAGCTAACTATGGCTACACCTTC.

The rearrangement joins TRBV25-1 to TRBJ1-5, with 10 bases fitting TRBD1. The V gene's germline CDR1 is MGHDK and CDR2 SYGVNS. The CDR3 consists of 16 residues. With 1 base clipped from V and 6 bases from J, the junction kept 6 bases outside the gene matches. The CDR3 loop reads CASSESPGQGLQPQHF. The CDR3 region has the DNA TGTGCCAGCAGTGAATCTCCGGGACAGGGGCTTCAGCCCCAGCATTTT.

The rearrangement links TRBV7-9 to TRBJ1-2; maybe TRBD1 (5 bases). This CDR3 has 16 amino acids. In germline, CDR1 is SEHNR, CDR2 FQNEAQ (reference sequence). Trimming took off 2 bases at V and 3 bases at J, with 16 bases between the two ends. The CDR3 protein is CASSLFSGYRDYGYTF. The DNA of the CDR3 is TGTGCCAGCAGCTTATTCTCAGGGTATCGTGACTATGGCTACACCTTC.

This sequence joins TRBV29-1 and TRBJ2-5, with TRBD2 identical over 11 bases. This CDR3 region has 16 residues. The germline V gene encodes CDR1 SQVTM and CDR2 ANQGSEA. V was clipped by 2 bases and J by 4 bases; unmatched bases: 9. The CDR3 reads CSVEPPLAGAAETQYF. CDR3 bases: TGCAGCGTTGAACCCCCACTAGCGGGGGCCGCAGAGACCCAGTACTTC.

There are a few counts of this clonotype. CDR3 sequence: CASSPQPGLAKAQYF. CDR3 nucleotide sequence: TGTGCCAGCAGTCCTCAACCGGGACTGGCTAAGGCCCAGTACTTC. This chain links TRBV6-6 with TRBJ2-5; D might be TRBD2 (6 bases). V was shortened by 5 bases and J by 9 bases, with 22 bases between the two germline ends. This CDR3 contains 15 residues. Germline V gene sequence: CDR1 MNHNY, CDR2 SVGAGI (reference sequence).

V gene TRBV20-1 combines with J gene TRBJ2-5; 11 nucleotides agree with TRBD1. Losses at the gene ends were 6 bases for V and 0 bases for J; bases not matched to a gene: 6. Germline V gene lookup returns CDR1 DFQATT and CDR2 SNEGSKA (reference sequence). The CDR3 runs to 15 residues. The CDR3 spells CSADRDRGYQETQYF. The CDR3 DNA is TGCAGTGCGGACAGGGACAGGGGGTACCAAGAGACCCAGTACTTC.

This clonotype has a handful of counts. The rearrangement joins TRBV20-1 to TRBJ2-5; perhaps D is TRBD1 or TRBD2 (5 bases each). V shed 2 bases and J shed 5 bases, with 6 bases lying between them. CDR1 and CDR2 from the germline V gene are DFQATT and SNEGSKA (reference sequence). The CDR3 is made up of 11 amino acids. The DNA for the CDR3 is TGCAGTGCTAGATGGGGGGAGACCCAGTACTTC. Translation gives CSARWGETQYF.

This clonotype turned up a few times. The chain recombines TRBV28 with TRBJ2-6; D is unclear. Germline CDR1 MDHEN, CDR2 SYDVKM. V was clipped by 3 bases and J by 0 bases, with 12 bases between them. This CDR3 spans 17 amino acids. In DNA, the CDR3 is TGTGCCAGCAGTTTGGGTCGCCCGTACTCTGGGGCCAACGTCCTGACTTTC. It translates to CASSLGRPYSGANVLTF.

This clonotype was counted only a few times. The CDR3 DNA reads TGCAGTGCTAATCAGCGGGGGGGCTTTACGCAGTATTTT. Translated: CSANQRGGFTQYF. The rearrangement joins TRBV20-1 to TRBJ2-3; TRBD2 matches at 10 bases. The CDR3 totals 13 residues. After removal of 4 bases from V and 8 bases from J, the junction contained 6 bases not matched to a gene. The germline V gene has CDR1 DFQATT and CDR2 SNEGSKA (reference sequence).

This clonotype was observed a handful of times. The chain combines TRBV3-1 with TRBJ1-2; 8 bases agree with TRBD1. CDR3 size: 15 residues. Germline loops: CDR1 LGHDT, CDR2 YNNKEL (reference sequence). The junction had 4 bases not matched to a gene; V was cut back by 1 base and J by 3 bases. The CDR3 DNA reads TGTGCCAGCAGCCAAGCGGACAGGGTTCACTATGGCTACACCTTC. This translates into CASSQADRVHYGYTF. The full variable domain, completed using reference TRBV3-1 and TRBJ1-2, is DTAVSQTPKYLVTQMGNDKSIKCEQNLGHDTMYWYKQDSKKFLKIMFSYNNKELIINETVPNRFSPKSPDKAHLNLHINSLELGDSAVYFCASSQADRVHYGYTFGSGTRLTVV.

As for this clonotype: One end of the junction is discordant with germline, which a read error may explain. The rearrangement joins TRBV11-1 to TRBJ2-3; 7 bases line up with TRBD1. Germline V gene sequence: CDR1 SGHAT, CDR2 FQDESV (reference sequence). CDR3 length: 15 amino acids. CDR3 protein: CTSSARTGRTDTQYF. CDR3 DNA: TGTACCAGCAGCGCCCGGACAGGCCGCACAGATACGCAGTATTTT.

The chain is built from TRBV28 and TRBJ2-1; 8 positions match TRBD1. The CDR3 has 15 amino acids. The ends lost 6 bases at V and 7 bases at J; junction bases unmatched: 11. Germline V lookup: CDR1 MDHEN, CDR2 SYDVKM. CDR3 sequence reads: CASSPQGVGSNEQFF. The CDR3 DNA sequence: TGTGCCAGCAGCCCACAGGGGGTAGGGTCTAATGAGCAGTTCTTC.

This chain connects TRBV5-1 to TRBJ2-3; D gene ambiguous. This CDR3 has 15 residues. Germline CDR1 is SGHRS and CDR2 is YFSETQ. Between the trimmed V and J ends, which lost 4 bases and 2 bases, there was a span of 14 bases. The CDR3 here is CASSLTQPYTDTQYF. The CDR3 bases are TGCGCCAGCAGCCTGACGCAGCCTTACACAGATACGCAGTATTTT.

The CDR3 loop is CASSLPGQGHYEQYF. CDR3 nucleotides: TGTGCCAGCAGCTTGCCGGGACAGGGACATTACGAGCAGTACTTC. The rearrangement uses TRBV5-6 and TRBJ2-7, with 9 bases that match TRBD1. Germline loops: CDR1 SGHDT, CDR2 YYEEEE. V shed 1 base, J shed 4 bases, and the junction held 6 bases outside the gene matches. The CDR3 length is 15 residues. Complete variable domain (other parts from reference TRBV5-6 and TRBJ2-7): DAGVTQSPTHLIKTRGQQVTLRCSPKSGHDTVSWYQQALGQGPQFIFQYYEEEERQRGNFPDRFSGHQFPNYSSELNVNALLLGDSALYLCASSLPGQGHYEQYFGPGTRLTVT.

This clonotype has only a few counts. This chain joins TRBV7-2 and TRBJ2-4; D not resolved. Germline loops: CDR1 SGHTA, CDR2 FQGNSA. Trimming took 1 base from V and 6 from J, leaving 7 bases between them. This CDR3 contains 13 residues. CDR3 protein: CASSLDDGNIQYF. The CDR3 DNA reads TGTGCCAGCAGCTTAGATGACGGAAACATTCAGTACTTC.

The gene calls are TRBV5-6 and TRBJ2-1; D is unresolved. CDR3 length: 10 amino acids. Germline V gene data show CDR1 as SGHDT and CDR2 as YYEEEE. Trimming removed 4 bases at V and 9 bases at J, with 5 bases between. CDR3 in DNA: TGTGCCAGCAGCAGGAGTGAGCAGTTCTTC. Protein sequence: CASSRSEQFF.

This clonotype has only one observation. The genes are TRBV6-5 and TRBJ2-7; D is possibly TRBD2 (5 bases). The J call may not be correct, given that the DNA end is closer to TRBJ2-5. CDR1 MNHEY and CDR2 SVGAGI come from the germline V gene. This CDR3 is 14 amino acids long. The DNA for the CDR3 is TGTGCCAGCAGTTACTTTCGGGAAGGGATGACCCAGTACTTC. It is translated as CASSYFREGMTQYF.

The chain joins TRBV7-2 to TRBJ1-2; the D is unclear. The CDR3 sequence is 13 residues long. V was cut by 5 bases and J by 1 base, with 8 bases left in between. Germline CDR1 is SGHTA and CDR2 is FQGNSA. In nucleotides, the CDR3 is TGTGCCAGCAGCACGCAGAGTAACTATGGCTACACCTTC. Protein product: CASSTQSNYGYTF.

V is TRBV6-1 and J is TRBJ2-3; D remains unclear. CDR1 and CDR2 from the germline V gene are MNHNS and SASEGT. This CDR3 contains 14 residues. The ends were cut back, 3 bases at V and 2 bases at J, with 9 bases in the middle. CDR3 residues: CASSEDTPTDTQYF. Here the CDR3 DNA reads TGTGCCAGCAGTGAGGATACGCCCACAGATACGCAGTATTTT.

This clonotype has a handful of counts. The chain carries TRBV11-2 and TRBJ2-1; 8 bases line up with TRBD1. There are 16 residues in the CDR3. Germline-derived CDR1 and CDR2 are SGHAT and FQNNGV. J gave up 3 bases and V 3 bases, and 7 bases lay outside the gene matches. The CDR3 DNA reads TGTGCCAGCAGCTTCTCGGACAGGGAGGACTACAATGAGCAGTTCTTC. Encoded protein: CASSFSDREDYNEQFF. Supplemented by reference TRBV11-2 and TRBJ2-1, the full variable domain reads EAGVAQSPRYKIIEKRQSVAFWCNPISGHATLYWYQQILGQGPKLLIQFQNNGVVDDSQLPKDRFSAERLKGVDSTLKIQPAKLEDSAVYLCASSFSDREDYNEQFFGPGTRLTVL.